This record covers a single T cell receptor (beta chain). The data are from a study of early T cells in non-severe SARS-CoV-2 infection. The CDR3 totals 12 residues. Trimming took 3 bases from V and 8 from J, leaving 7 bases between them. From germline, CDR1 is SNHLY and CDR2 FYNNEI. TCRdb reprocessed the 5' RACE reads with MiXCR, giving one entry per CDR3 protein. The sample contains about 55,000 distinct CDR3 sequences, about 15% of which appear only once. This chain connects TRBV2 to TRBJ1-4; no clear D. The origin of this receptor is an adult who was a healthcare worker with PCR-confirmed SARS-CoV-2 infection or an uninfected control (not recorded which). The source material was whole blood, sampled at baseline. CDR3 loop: CASSDQSEKLFF. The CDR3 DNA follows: TGTGCCAGCAGTGATCAATCGGAAAAACTGTTTTTT.